This T cell receptor beta chain comes out of a study of cytomegalovirus exposure and HLA in healthy donors. This clone was detected a few times. The antigen is not known. Study-level findings and limits: By a later analysis, the bulk of CMV-associated TCR beta chains appeared HLA-restricted. Analyses of presence/absence relied on an assumption of roughly uniform sequencing depth across donors.

Use of 60 Vbeta and 13 Jbeta primers characterized the PCR. Measured with immunoSEQ multiplex PCR; TCRdb has only the in-frame clones, and not every one. The table lists 150,000 to 200,000 clones, around 78% of them singletons, with around 1.9% in the top ten. This CDR3 region has 15 residues. V gave up 4 bases and J gave up 4 bases; unmatched junction bases: 9. Looked up from germline, CDR1 is SGHDN and CDR2 is FVKESK. The sample taken for sequencing was PBMCs. The V and J genes are TRBV14 and TRBJ1-2; 7 bases are a match to TRBD1. The TCR sequence derives from a man younger than 40 in good health and CMV-seronegative. The CDR3 DNA is TGTGCCAGCAGCCTTCCGGGACAGCCTGTCTATGGCTACACCTTC. Translation gives CASSLPGQPVYGYTF. The full variable domain, with the rest looked up from reference TRBV14 and TRBJ1-2, is EAGVTQFPSHSVIEKGQTVTLRCDPISGHDNLYWYRRVMGKEIKFLLHFVKESKQDESGMPNNRFLAERTGGTYSTLKVQPAELEDSGVYFCASSLPGQPVYGYTFGSGTRLTVV.